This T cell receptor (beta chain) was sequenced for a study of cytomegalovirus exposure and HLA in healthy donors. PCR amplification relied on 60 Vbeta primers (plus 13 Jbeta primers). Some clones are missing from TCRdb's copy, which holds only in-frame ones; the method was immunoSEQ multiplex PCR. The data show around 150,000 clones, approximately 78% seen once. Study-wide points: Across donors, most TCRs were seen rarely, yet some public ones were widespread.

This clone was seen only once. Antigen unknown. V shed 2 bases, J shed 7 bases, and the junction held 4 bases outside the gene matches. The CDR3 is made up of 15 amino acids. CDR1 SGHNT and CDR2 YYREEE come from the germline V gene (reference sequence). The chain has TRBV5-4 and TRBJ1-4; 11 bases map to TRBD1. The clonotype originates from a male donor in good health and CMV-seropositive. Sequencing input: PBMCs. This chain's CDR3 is CASSFAGTGGEKLFF. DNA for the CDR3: TGTGCCAGCAGCTTCGCCGGGACAGGGGGTGAAAAACTGTTTTTT.